This T cell receptor beta chain was documented in a study of OX40 agonist ivuxolimab in advanced cancers. Note on this clone: Its antigen is undetermined.

Germline V gives CDR1 SGHAT, CDR2 FQNNGV. Trimming at V came to 5 bases and at J to 1 base, leaving 7 bases not matched to a gene. The CDR3 sequence is 15 residues long. TCRdb's table, derived via immunoSEQ multiplex PCR, lists solely in-frame clones and lacks some. The sample lists 70,000 to 95,000 clones; about 94% were seen once. Findings and caveats of the study: There were also nonresponders showing low normalized T-cell clonal expansion. With doses of 0.1 to 3.0 mg/kg, CD4+ and CD8+ blood T cells had undergone clonal expansion by week 6.

Sequenced material: CD4+ or CD8+ T cells sorted from blood, taken in a trial of the OX40 agonist ivuxolimab. This rearrangement joins TRBV11-2 to TRBJ2-5; 7 nucleotides match TRBD1. The TCR comes from an adult with an advanced solid tumor such as melanoma, head and neck, liver or kidney cancer. The DNA for the CDR3 is TGTGCCAGCAGCCCCCCGGGACAGCGCCAAGAGACCCAGTACTTC. This gives the protein CASSPPGQRQETQYF.